The 14 T cell receptor beta chains reported below all come from one sample, sequenced in a study of cytomegalovirus exposure and HLA in healthy donors. Repertoires were generated with immunoSEQ multiplex PCR, while TCRdb's copy carries only in-frame clones and drops some. This sample has about 55,000 clones, with approximately 90% found just once. Sequencing was done on a sample of PBMCs. The receptors were gathered from a man younger than 35 in good health and CMV-seronegative.

The chain carries TRBV18 and TRBJ2-7; perhaps TRBD1 as D (7 bases). V was clipped by 4 bases and J by 3 bases, with 25 bases between them. This CDR3 contains 18 residues. The V gene's germline CDR1 is KGHSH and CDR2 LQKENI. The CDR3 loop is CASSLFSPGGDRYYEQYF. CDR3 DNA sequence: TGTGCCAGCTCACTTTTCTCCCCGGGCGGGGACAGATACTACGAGCAGTACTTC. The whole variable domain, filled in from reference TRBV18 and TRBJ2-7, reads NAGVMQNPRHLVRRRGQEARLRCSPMKGHSHVYWYRQLPEEGLKFMVYLQKENIIDESGMPKERFSAEFPKEGPSILRIQQVVRGDSAAYFCASSLFSPGGDRYYEQYFGPGTRLTVT.

The CDR3, as DNA: TGCAGCGCTAATAGGGGAACGGCCGGGGAGCTGTTTTTT. As protein: CSANRGTAGELFF. This chain joins TRBV29-1 and TRBJ2-2, with a weak D call TRBD1 (5 bases). The ends were cut back, 7 bases at V and 6 bases at J, with 15 bases in the middle. The length of the CDR3 is 13 residues. Germline assignment: CDR1 SQVTM and CDR2 ANQGSEA.

This clone was picked up one time. The chain uses TRBV5-4 and TRBJ2-2; D is possibly TRBD1 (5 bases). This CDR3 is 15 amino acids long. Trimming took 3 bases from V and 2 from J, leaving 11 bases between them. Germline V gene sequence: CDR1 SGHNT, CDR2 YYREEE (reference sequence). CDR3 region: CASSSTEANTGELFF. Here the CDR3 DNA reads TGTGCCAGCAGCTCGACAGAGGCCAACACCGGGGAGCTGTTTTTT.

The chain links TRBV2 to TRBJ2-7; 7 positions agree with TRBD2. The length of the CDR3 is 15 residues. V gave up 3 bases and J gave up 3 bases; unmatched junction bases: 8. The germline V gene has CDR1 SNHLY and CDR2 FYNNEI. The CDR3 DNA reads as TGTGCCAGCAGTGACAGGCGGGAGTCTCGCTACGAGCAGTACTTC. This sequence encodes CASSDRRESRYEQYF.

In this sample, this clone is medium-sized. This sequence joins TRBV5-6 and TRBJ2-7; TRBD1 aligns across 10 bases. V gave up 3 bases and J gave up 4 bases; unmatched junction bases: 7. The CDR3 is made up of 15 amino acids. The germline V gene encodes CDR1 SGHDT and CDR2 YYEEEE. The CDR3 coding sequence is TGTGCCAGCAGCTCCGGGACAGGGGAGGGGTACGAGCAGTACTTC. It yields the protein CASSSGTGEGYEQYF. The whole variable domain, remainder taken from reference TRBV5-6 and TRBJ2-7, is DAGVTQSPTHLIKTRGQQVTLRCSPKSGHDTVSWYQQALGQGPQFIFQYYEEEERQRGNFPDRFSGHQFPNYSSELNVNALLLGDSALYLCASSSGTGEGYEQYFGPGTRLTVT.

This sequence joins TRBV6-4 and TRBJ1-1; D not certain. The V and J ends lost 4 bases and 0 bases respectively, with 9 bases between them. Germline loops: CDR1 MRHNA, CDR2 SNTAGT. The CDR3 loop spans 14 amino acids. For the CDR3, the DNA is TGTGCCAGCAGTGCATCCAATTTGAACACTGAAGCTTTCTTT. Translated, it gives CASSASNLNTEAFF.

V is TRBV6-6 and J is TRBJ2-3; 7 nucleotides line up with TRBD2. V was clipped by 2 bases and J by 0 bases; unmatched bases: 5. Looked up from germline, CDR1 is MNHNY and CDR2 is SVGAGI (reference sequence). The CDR3 extends over 16 amino acids. This CDR3 reads CASSYRLLASTDTQYF. CDR3 coding DNA: TGTGCCAGCAGTTACCGCCTACTAGCGAGCACAGATACGCAGTATTTT.

This clone appeared a single time. This rearrangement joins TRBV27 to TRBJ1-1; D unclear. Germline CDR1 and CDR2: MNHEY and SMNVEV (reference sequence). Trimming removed 6 bases at V and 4 bases at J, with 27 bases between. The CDR3 is 18 amino acids. This CDR3 is CASSQTLPTDRRATEAFF. The CDR3 nucleotides read TGTGCCAGCAGCCAGACCCTCCCGACGGATCGGAGGGCCACTGAAGCTTTCTTT.

This rearrangement joins TRBV18 to TRBJ2-5; D uncertain. Germline lookup yields CDR1 KGHSH and CDR2 LQKENI. Trimming pared 2 bases from V and 5 bases from J, leaving 6 bases between. The length of the CDR3 is 12 residues. The CDR3 DNA sequence: TGTGCCAGCTCACCAGAACGGGAGACCCAGTACTTC. Amino acid sequence: CASSPERETQYF.

The rearrangement links TRBV6-5 to TRBJ2-5; 7 bases are shared with TRBD2. From germline, CDR1 is MNHEY and CDR2 SVGAGI. This CDR3 region has 15 residues. The V gene end was trimmed by 1 base and the J gene end by 4 bases; junction bases not matched to a gene: 6. The CDR3 here is CASSYWEGGRETQYF. The CDR3 DNA follows: TGTGCCAGCAGTTACTGGGAGGGAGGGAGAGAGACCCAGTACTTC.

The chain carries TRBV9 and TRBJ1-1; 7 bases map to TRBD1. Unmatched junction bases numbered 4, after V lost 1 base and J lost 1 base. Germline CDR1 reads SGDLS; CDR2 reads YYNGEE. CDR3 length: 15 amino acids. The CDR3 is CASSVTGATNTEAFF. Here the CDR3 DNA reads TGTGCCAGCAGCGTAACAGGGGCGACGAACACTGAAGCTTTCTTT.

The chain carries TRBV27 and TRBJ2-1, with 10 positions matching TRBD2. The CDR3 covers 17 residues. V was pared by 6 bases and J by 2 bases, with 10 bases of the junction left unmatched. The germline V gene encodes CDR1 MNHEY and CDR2 SMNVEV (reference sequence). CDR3 bases: TGTGCCAGCAGCTCACCGGCTAGCGGGAGTACCTACAATGAGCAGTTCTTC. Translating gives CASSSPASGSTYNEQFF.

The chain carries TRBV28 and TRBJ1-2, with D unclear. Per germline, CDR1 MDHEN and CDR2 SYDVKM. This CDR3 has 12 residues. V was shortened by 10 bases and J by 5 bases, with 14 bases between the two germline ends. DNA for the CDR3: TGTGCCACCTCGGCGGGAAGGTATGGCTACACCTTC. Translating gives CATSAGRYGYTF.

The chain carries TRBV28 and TRBJ1-1; a weak D match, TRBD1 (5 bases). V was clipped by 2 bases and J by 0 bases, with 10 bases between them. This CDR3 region has 15 residues. Germline CDR1 MDHEN, CDR2 SYDVKM. The CDR3 DNA reads as TGTGCCAGCAGTTTAGGAGGGGTTATGAACACTGAAGCTTTCTTT. Translating gives CASSLGGVMNTEAFF.